This T cell receptor (beta chain) appears in the sequencing data of a study of blood T cell repertoires in COVID-19. Turning to the study itself: Samples came from the United States, Italy and Spain, spanning acute and convalescent COVID-19. The cDNA or gDNA used as material had been derived from T cells, B-cell-depleted T cells, or PBMCs.

The CDR3 is 15 amino acids. CDR1 is MDHEN, CDR2 SYDVKM, per germline. The germline V and J ends were trimmed by 2 bases and 0 bases, with 11 bases remaining between them. Data came from immunoSEQ multiplex PCR; TCRdb stores just in-frame clones and leaves some out. This sample has some 20,000 clones; roughly nine tenths occur once, and the top ten carry about a sixth. The sequencing sample was made of peripheral blood. This TCR derives from an older man with acute or convalescent COVID-19. The chain couples TRBV28 to TRBJ2-7, with D hard to call. The CDR3 spells CASSLKAESSYEQYF. DNA of the CDR3: TGTGCCAGCAGTTTAAAGGCGGAGAGCTCCTACGAGCAGTACTTC.